A selection of T cell receptor beta chains follows, all from one sample in a study of blood T cells in healthy people across ages. From the 5' RACE reads, TCRdb called clonotypes with MiXCR, one entry per CDR3 protein. The profile shows around 710,000 distinct CDR3 sequences, about 42% of them singletons. Input material: blood. The origin of the receptors is a woman aged 60 to 75 in good health. The CDR3 runs from the conserved cysteine through the conserved F or W. The D gene is left open where the match is weak. Not all rows give a size; the values are once, few, many and, for expanded clones, a class.

D gene: TRBD2
clone size: few
J gene: TRBJ2-7
V gene: TRBV27
CDR3 DNA: TGTGCCAGCAGTGCGGGAGGGTCCCTAAGGGAGCAGTACTTC
CDR3 protein: CASSAGGSLREQYF

D gene: -
clone size: -
J gene: TRBJ2-5
V gene: TRBV5-1
CDR3 DNA: TGCGCCAGCAGACGGGACCAAGAGACCCAGTACTTC
CDR3 protein: CASRRDQETQYF

D gene: TRBD2
clone size: few
J gene: TRBJ2-7
V gene: TRBV6-1
CDR3 DNA: TGTGCCAGCAGACCCGCGAGCGGGAGCTACGAGCAGTACTTC
CDR3 protein: CASRPASGSYEQYF

D gene: TRBD1
clone size: -
J gene: TRBJ1-3
V gene: TRBV5-1
CDR3 DNA: TGCGCCAGCAGCGCCGGGACAGAGCGGTCCGGAAACACCATATATTTT
CDR3 protein: CASSAGTERSGNTIYF

D gene: -
clone size: few
J gene: TRBJ2-7
V gene: TRBV29-1
CDR3 DNA: TGCAGCGCCGGCTACGGGGACTACGAGCAGTACTTC
CDR3 protein: CSAGYGDYEQYF

D gene: TRBD2
clone size: few
J gene: TRBJ2-1
V gene: TRBV20-1
CDR3 DNA: TGCAGTGTTGAACCGAGATCGGGGGGGTCCTACAATGAGCAGTTCTTC
CDR3 protein: CSVEPRSGGSYNEQFF

D gene: TRBD2
clone size: -
J gene: TRBJ2-6
V gene: TRBV9
CDR3 DNA: TGTGCCAGCAGCTCCCCGGGAGGGGCGAAAGTCTCTGGGGCCAACGTCCTGACTTTC
CDR3 protein: CASSSPGGAKVSGANVLTF

D gene: TRBD2
clone size: -
J gene: TRBJ2-7
V gene: TRBV7-2
CDR3 DNA: TGTGCCAGCTCCTCAGCGGGAGGCGTCAACGAGCAGTACTTC
CDR3 protein: CASSSAGGVNEQYF

D gene: -
clone size: many
J gene: TRBJ1-2
V gene: TRBV13
CDR3 DNA: TGTGCCAGCAGCTTGGAGGGATTCTATGGCTACACCTTC
CDR3 protein: CASSLEGFYGYTF

D gene: TRBD2
clone size: -
J gene: TRBJ2-3
V gene: TRBV20-1
CDR3 DNA: TGCAGTGCTAGAGTAAGCGGGGGCCAACCTAACGCTATCCCAGATACGCAGTATTTT
CDR3 protein: CSARVSGGQPNAIPDTQYF

D gene: -
clone size: many
J gene: TRBJ2-6
V gene: TRBV24-1
CDR3 DNA: TGTGCCACCAGTGCCCGGGCCCTGGGCTTCTCTGGGGCCAACGTCCTGACTTTC
CDR3 protein: CATSARALGFSGANVLTF

D gene: -
clone size: -
J gene: TRBJ2-3
V gene: TRBV9
CDR3 DNA: TGTGCCAGCAGCGTAGAGGGGAACTGGGACTCTGGCACAGATACGCAGTATTTT
CDR3 protein: CASSVEGNWDSGTDTQYF

D gene: TRBD1
clone size: few
J gene: TRBJ2-5
V gene: TRBV18
CDR3 DNA: TGTGCCAGCTCACCACCGACAGGGGGTACGGAGACCCAGTACTTC
CDR3 protein: CASSPPTGGTETQYF

D gene: TRBD2
clone size: -
J gene: TRBJ2-7
V gene: TRBV10-3
CDR3 DNA: TGTGCCATCAGTGTTGAGGACAGGGGGACTAGCGGGGACTACGAGCAGTACTTC
CDR3 protein: CAISVEDRGTSGDYEQYF

D gene: TRBD2
clone size: many
J gene: TRBJ2-1
V gene: TRBV25-1
CDR3 DNA: TGTGCCAGCAGTGTGGCTAGCGGCCACAATGAGCAGTTCTTC
CDR3 protein: CASSVASGHNEQFF

D gene: -
clone size: -
J gene: TRBJ1-4
V gene: TRBV20-1
CDR3 DNA: TGCAGTGCCCCAGGTGGGAGTGCTGAAAAACTGTTTTTT
CDR3 protein: CSAPGGSAEKLFF

D gene: TRBD1
clone size: few
J gene: TRBJ2-7
V gene: TRBV2
CDR3 DNA: TGTGCCAGCAGTGAAGGACAGGGGGATGGAGTGCGCGACGAGCAGTACTTC
CDR3 protein: CASSEGQGDGVRDEQYF

D gene: -
clone size: -
J gene: TRBJ2-7
V gene: TRBV20-1
CDR3 DNA: TGCAGTGCCACTCCGTGGGATAGGAGCTACGAGCAGTACTTC
CDR3 protein: CSATPWDRSYEQYF

D gene: -
clone size: -
J gene: TRBJ2-5
V gene: TRBV10-3
CDR3 DNA: TGTGCCATCAGTCCCTGGACAACCCAAGAGACCCAGTACTTC
CDR3 protein: CAISPWTTQETQYF

D gene: -
clone size: -
J gene: TRBJ1-1
V gene: TRBV27
CDR3 DNA: TGTGCCAGCAGTTTCTTAGGACAGATGAACACTGAAGCTTTCTTT
CDR3 protein: CASSFLGQMNTEAFF

D gene: -
clone size: -
J gene: TRBJ2-7
V gene: TRBV2
CDR3 DNA: TGTGCCGGGAGCGGGACAGGCGGCTACGAGCAGTACTTC
CDR3 protein: CAGSGTGGYEQYF

D gene: TRBD1
clone size: once
J gene: TRBJ1-1
V gene: TRBV18
CDR3 DNA: TGTGCCAGCTTAACCAGGGGGCCCGCGGTCACTGAAGCTTTCTTT
CDR3 protein: CASLTRGPAVTEAFF

D gene: TRBD2
clone size: -
J gene: TRBJ2-7
V gene: TRBV7-2
CDR3 DNA: TGTGCCAGCAGTAGGCAGCGGGGGCTCTACGAGCAGTACTTC
CDR3 protein: CASSRQRGLYEQYF

D gene: TRBD2
clone size: -
J gene: TRBJ2-6
V gene: TRBV11-2
CDR3 DNA: TGTGCCATCAGCGGGAGCTCTGGGGCCAACGTCCTGACTTTC
CDR3 protein: CAISGSSGANVLTF

D gene: -
clone size: -
J gene: TRBJ2-1
V gene: TRBV24-1
CDR3 DNA: TGTGCCACCAGTGATCCCGAGACAGGTAGCCCCTACAATGAGCAGTTCTTC
CDR3 protein: CATSDPETGSPYNEQFF

D gene: TRBD1
clone size: -
J gene: TRBJ1-2
V gene: TRBV6-6
CDR3 DNA: TGTGCCAGCAGTTATAGGGGGCGCGTGGTTGGCTACACCTTC
CDR3 protein: CASSYRGRVVGYTF

D gene: -
clone size: few
J gene: TRBJ1-5
V gene: TRBV6-2/TRBV6-3
CDR3 DNA: TGTGCCAGCAGTTACTCGGCAGGGATCGGAAATCAGCCCCAGCATTTT
CDR3 protein: CASSYSAGIGNQPQHF

D gene: -
clone size: -
J gene: TRBJ2-3
V gene: TRBV3-1
CDR3 DNA: TGTGCCAGCAGCCAAGCCCGGACAGCAACAGATACGCAGTATTTT
CDR3 protein: CASSQARTATDTQYF

D gene: -
clone size: -
J gene: TRBJ2-1
V gene: TRBV20-1
CDR3 DNA: TGCAGTGCCGAGGACCACTTCGAGCAGTTCTTC
CDR3 protein: CSAEDHFEQFF

D gene: TRBD1
clone size: few
J gene: TRBJ1-5
V gene: TRBV20-1
CDR3 DNA: TGCAGTGCTAAAGACAGGGTTAGCAATCAGCCCCAGCATTTT
CDR3 protein: CSAKDRVSNQPQHF

D gene: TRBD2
clone size: -
J gene: TRBJ2-7
V gene: TRBV20-1
CDR3 DNA: TGCAGTGCCTTATTAAGGGCGGGGAGGGCCGTCTACGAGCAGTACTTC
CDR3 protein: CSALLRAGRAVYEQYF

D gene: TRBD1
clone size: -
J gene: TRBJ1-1
V gene: TRBV2
CDR3 DNA: TGTGTCAGCAGCGACAGGGTTAACACTGAAGCTTTCTTT
CDR3 protein: CVSSDRVNTEAFF

D gene: -
clone size: -
J gene: TRBJ2-5
V gene: TRBV2
CDR3 DNA: TGTGCCAGCAGCAATCCCCTGTTACAAGAGACCCAGTACTTC
CDR3 protein: CASSNPLLQETQYF

D gene: TRBD1
clone size: -
J gene: TRBJ2-3
V gene: TRBV7-2
CDR3 DNA: TGTGCCAGCAGCCGGGACAGGGCATATACGCAGTATTTT
CDR3 protein: CASSRDRAYTQYF

D gene: TRBD2
clone size: -
J gene: TRBJ2-5
V gene: TRBV5-1
CDR3 DNA: TGCGCCAGCAGACCTACTAGCGGGGGGGTAGAGACCCAGTACTTC
CDR3 protein: CASRPTSGGVETQYF

D gene: -
clone size: -
J gene: TRBJ2-3
V gene: TRBV7-9
CDR3 DNA: TGTGCCAGCAGCACGGGGGCCGCCACAGATACGCAGTATTTT
CDR3 protein: CASSTGAATDTQYF

D gene: TRBD1
clone size: -
J gene: TRBJ2-5
V gene: TRBV7-9
CDR3 DNA: TGTGCCAGCAGCAAGGGACAGGGGCAACAAGAGACCCAGTACTTC
CDR3 protein: CASSKGQGQQETQYF

D gene: -
clone size: -
J gene: TRBJ1-2
V gene: TRBV27
CDR3 DNA: TGTGCCAGCAGTCCCCAGGGGAGCAGGGGTGGCTACACCTTC
CDR3 protein: CASSPQGSRGGYTF

D gene: -
clone size: once
J gene: TRBJ2-3
V gene: TRBV4-2
CDR3 DNA: TGTGCCAGCAGCCACAAGACTAAGGTATTAGATACGCAGTATTTT
CDR3 protein: CASSHKTKVLDTQYF

D gene: TRBD1
clone size: -
J gene: TRBJ2-3
V gene: TRBV30
CDR3 DNA: TGTGCCTGGAGACAGGGGATTAGCACAGATACGCAGTATTTT
CDR3 protein: CAWRQGISTDTQYF

D gene: TRBD2
clone size: -
J gene: TRBJ2-3
V gene: TRBV5-4
CDR3 DNA: TGTGCCAGCAGCTTTAGCGGGAAGGAGAAAGATACGCAGTATTTT
CDR3 protein: CASSFSGKEKDTQYF